A selection of T cell receptor beta chains follows, all from one sample in a study of blood T cell repertoires in COVID-19. Sequencing was performed with immunoSEQ multiplex PCR; in TCRdb, only in-frame clones are kept and a portion is missing. The table records roughly 190,000 clones, about 86% of them present only once. Source material: peripheral blood. These receptors came from a man between 25 and 39 years old with active or convalescent COVID-19. Both conserved end residues are part of each CDR3. Fields, in order: V gene, clone size, J gene, D gene, CDR3 protein, CDR3 DNA. A D gene is named only where the DNA matches it firmly. Clone sizes are given selectively: once, few, many, or a class where the clone is expanded.

V: TRBV21-1
size: NA
J: TRBJ2-4
D: NA
CDR3: CASSKDTSGDPRAKNIQYF
DNA: TGTGCCAGCAGCAAAGATACTAGCGGGGATCCGAGAGCCAAAAACATTCAGTACTTC

V: TRBV27
size: NA
J: TRBJ2-1
D: NA
CDR3: CASSFKPGNEQFF
DNA: TGTGCCAGCAGTTTCAAGCCCGGGAATGAGCAGTTCTTC

V: TRBV12-3/TRBV12-4
size: NA
J: TRBJ2-7
D: TRBD1
CDR3: CASGTGNVYEQYF
DNA: TGTGCCAGCGGGACAGGGAACGTCTACGAGCAGTACTTC

V: TRBV5-6
size: NA
J: TRBJ1-4
D: TRBD1
CDR3: CASSGDRGEKLFF
DNA: TGTGCCAGCAGCGGGGACAGGGGGGAAAAACTGTTTTTT

V: TRBV24-1
size: NA
J: TRBJ2-2
D: TRBD2
CDR3: CATSDLGLAGKSGELFF
DNA: TGTGCCACCAGTGATCTAGGACTAGCGGGAAAGTCCGGGGAGCTGTTTTTT

V: TRBV5-1
size: few
J: TRBJ2-2
D: TRBD1
CDR3: CASRRRPGQGDTGELFF
DNA: TGCGCCAGCAGGCGTAGACCGGGACAGGGGGACACCGGGGAGCTGTTTTTT

V: TRBV5-4
size: NA
J: TRBJ1-1
D: NA
CDR3: CASSLTGITEAFF
DNA: TGTGCCAGCAGCTTGACGGGAATAACTGAAGCTTTCTTT

V: TRBV27
size: NA
J: TRBJ1-5
D: TRBD1
CDR3: CASSFGTGGNQPQHF
DNA: TGTGCCAGCAGTTTCGGTACAGGGGGCAACCAGCCCCAGCATTTT

V: TRBV6-1
size: NA
J: TRBJ1-3
D: NA
CDR3: CASSERAGLFLDTIYF
DNA: TGTGCCAGCAGTGAACGGGCAGGGCTCTTTTTGGACACCATATATTTT

V: TRBV6-5
size: NA
J: TRBJ1-2
D: NA
CDR3: CASSVSSNYGYTF
DNA: TGTGCCAGCTCGGTTTCTTCCAACTATGGCTACACCTTC

V: TRBV5-1
size: NA
J: TRBJ2-1
D: NA
CDR3: CASSLEGYEYNEQFF
DNA: TGCGCCAGCAGCTTGGAGGGGTATGAATACAATGAGCAGTTCTTC

V: TRBV30
size: once
J: TRBJ1-4
D: NA
CDR3: CAWKLNRVANEKLFF
DNA: TGTGCCTGGAAATTAAACAGGGTAGCTAATGAAAAACTGTTTTTT

V: TRBV27
size: NA
J: TRBJ2-3
D: NA
CDR3: CASRGASSTDTQYF
DNA: TGTGCCAGCAGGGGGGCCTCGAGCACAGATACGCAGTATTTT

V: TRBV5-1
size: NA
J: TRBJ1-2
D: NA
CDR3: CASSFRTGRGYTF
DNA: TGCGCCAGCAGCTTTAGGACCGGGAGGGGCTACACCTTC

V: TRBV5-4
size: NA
J: TRBJ1-4
D: NA
CDR3: CASSSATNEKLFF
DNA: TGTGCCAGCAGCTCTGCAACTAATGAAAAACTGTTTTTT

V: TRBV28
size: NA
J: TRBJ1-5
D: TRBD1
CDR3: CATLPGGGVQPQHF
DNA: TGTGCTACCCTCCCGGGAGGGGGCGTACAGCCCCAGCATTTT

V: TRBV19
size: NA
J: TRBJ1-1
D: NA
CDR3: CASSTGRGNTEAFF
DNA: TGTGCCAGTAGTACCGGTAGGGGCAACACTGAAGCTTTCTTT

V: TRBV6-5
size: NA
J: TRBJ1-4
D: TRBD1
CDR3: CASSYTGGTNEKLFF
DNA: TGTGCCAGCAGTTACACAGGGGGAACTAATGAAAAACTGTTTTTT

V: TRBV19
size: NA
J: TRBJ2-5
D: TRBD1
CDR3: CASSQQGKTQYF
DNA: TGTGCCAGTAGTCAACAGGGGAAGACCCAGTACTTC

V: TRBV7-9
size: NA
J: TRBJ2-2
D: NA
CDR3: CASSFGTHSGELFF
DNA: TGTGCCAGCAGCTTCGGGACTCACAGCGGGGAGCTGTTTTTT

V: TRBV19
size: NA
J: TRBJ1-6
D: NA
CDR3: CASTEQGDADSPLHF
DNA: TGTGCCAGTACCGAACAGGGTGACGCGGATTCACCCCTCCACTTT

V: TRBV6-5
size: NA
J: TRBJ2-3
D: TRBD1
CDR3: CASLRTGASTDTQYF
DNA: TGTGCCAGCCTACGGACAGGGGCCAGCACAGATACGCAGTATTTT

V: TRBV5-1
size: once
J: TRBJ1-2
D: TRBD1
CDR3: CASNSDTGVGYGYTF
DNA: TGCGCCAGCAACTCAGATACAGGGGTTGGCTATGGCTACACCTTC

V: TRBV1
size: NA
J: TRBJ2-5
D: NA
CDR3: CTSSQRMTGNQETQYF
DNA: TGCACCAGCAGCCAAAGGATGACAGGGAACCAAGAGACCCAGTACTTC

V: TRBV27
size: NA
J: TRBJ2-3
D: NA
CDR3: CASSFGGSADTQYF
DNA: TGTGCCAGCAGTTTTGGGGGGAGCGCAGATACGCAGTATTTT

V: TRBV5-3
size: NA
J: TRBJ2-2
D: TRBD1
CDR3: CARSLADRGESNTGELFF
DNA: TGTGCCAGAAGCTTGGCGGACAGGGGAGAATCGAACACCGGGGAGCTGTTTTTT

V: TRBV19
size: NA
J: TRBJ2-6
D: NA
CDR3: CATTKIAQVTSGANVLTF
DNA: TGTGCCACAACGAAGATAGCGCAAGTGACCTCTGGGGCCAACGTCCTGACTTTC

V: TRBV4-1
size: NA
J: TRBJ1-1
D: NA
CDR3: CASRLSPNTEAFF
DNA: TGCGCCAGCCGGTTATCCCCGAACACTGAAGCTTTCTTT

V: TRBV4-3
size: NA
J: TRBJ1-2
D: NA
CDR3: CASSQDTQGFGYTF
DNA: TGCGCCAGCAGCCAAGATACGCAGGGCTTTGGCTACACCTTC

V: TRBV7-2
size: once
J: TRBJ2-2
D: TRBD1
CDR3: CASRAGQVYTGELFF
DNA: TGTGCCAGCAGAGCCGGACAGGTGTACACCGGGGAGCTGTTTTTT

V: TRBV9
size: NA
J: TRBJ2-1
D: TRBD1
CDR3: CASRGTGTGLNEQFF
DNA: TGTGCCAGCAGAGGAACCGGGACAGGGTTAAATGAGCAGTTCTTC

V: TRBV11-2
size: once
J: TRBJ2-5
D: TRBD2
CDR3: CASSLDPGGSEETQYF
DNA: TGTGCCAGCAGCTTAGATCCGGGAGGCAGTGAAGAGACCCAGTACTTC

V: TRBV19
size: NA
J: TRBJ1-2
D: NA
CDR3: CASRQAYYGYTF
DNA: TGTGCCAGTAGACAGGCTTACTATGGCTACACCTTC

V: TRBV19
size: many
J: TRBJ2-3
D: TRBD1
CDR3: CASSIRDRGDTQYF
DNA: TGTGCCAGTAGTATTAGGGACAGGGGAGATACGCAGTATTTT

V: TRBV5-1
size: NA
J: TRBJ2-1
D: NA
CDR3: CASSPGGGYNEQFF
DNA: TGCGCCAGCAGCCCCGGGGGAGGATACAATGAGCAGTTCTTC

V: TRBV5-6
size: NA
J: TRBJ2-1
D: TRBD2
CDR3: CASSLGAGRERKFF
DNA: TGTGCCAGCAGCTTGGGAGCAGGGCGGGAGAGGAAGTTCTTC

V: TRBV2
size: NA
J: TRBJ2-1
D: TRBD1
CDR3: CASRASSGTEVSNEQFF
DNA: TGTGCCAGCAGAGCTTCTTCCGGGACAGAGGTGTCCAATGAGCAGTTCTTC

V: TRBV6-5
size: once
J: TRBJ2-3
D: TRBD1
CDR3: CASSGTETDTQYF
DNA: TGTGCCAGCTCCGGGACAGAGACGGATACGCAGTATTTT

V: TRBV5-6
size: NA
J: TRBJ1-5
D: NA
CDR3: CASSHRTAPAQPQHF
DNA: TGTGCCAGCAGCCATCGGACAGCGCCGGCCCAGCCCCAGCATTTT

V: TRBV4-3
size: NA
J: TRBJ1-2
D: NA
CDR3: CASRPRQVSNYGYTF
DNA: TGCGCCAGCAGACCCCGCCAGGTATCTAACTATGGCTACACCTTC

V: TRBV7-9
size: once
J: TRBJ1-3
D: NA
CDR3: CASSPPLVSLPGNTIYF
DNA: TGTGCCAGCAGCCCCCCTCTAGTCAGTTTACCGGGAAACACCATATATTTT

V: TRBV18
size: NA
J: TRBJ1-1
D: TRBD1
CDR3: CASSPIGGGATGTEAFF
DNA: TGTGCCAGCTCGCCGATCGGAGGGGGCGCAACGGGGACTGAAGCTTTCTTT

V: TRBV5-1
size: NA
J: TRBJ1-6
D: TRBD1
CDR3: CASSLSGRDRSPLHF
DNA: TGCGCCAGCAGCTTGAGTGGCAGGGACAGGTCACCCCTCCACTTT